The 9 T cell receptor beta chains below were found in one sample sequenced in a study of T cell repertoires in cytomegalovirus infection. TCRdb used MiXCR to reprocess the reads, holding one entry per CDR3 protein. The sample records approximately 270,000 distinct CDR3 sequences, roughly a fifth being singletons. These TCRs are of unknown antigen specificity. This specimen was cultured PBMCs, taken from culture after CMV antigen stimulation. All receptors come from a human donor in good health (CMV status not recorded). Some clones in this sample may be carry-over from other donors' samples.

This clonotype has at least ten counts. The CDR3 loop is CASSLSLNRKTEAFF. The CDR3 nucleotides read TGTGCCAGCAGTTTAAGTTTGAACAGAAAGACTGAAGCTTTCTTT. The chain uses TRBV28 and TRBJ1-1, with unresolved D. The V gene's germline CDR1 is MDHEN and CDR2 SYDVKM. V was clipped by 2 bases and J by 5 bases, with 15 bases between them. This CDR3 has 15 residues.

This clonotype was seen only a few times. The J gene is TRBJ1-3, the V gene TRBV6-1, with D maybe TRBD1 (5 bases). CDR3 length equals 17 residues. With 2 bases removed from V and 4 bases from J, the gap between germline ends came to 18 bases. Per the germline V gene, CDR1 is MNHNS and CDR2 is SASEGT. CDR3 amino acids: CASSESVGRVRGNTIYF. CDR3 coding DNA: TGTGCCAGCAGTGAATCGGTTGGCAGGGTGAGAGGAAACACCATATATTTT.

This clonotype was picked up a small number of times. The chain couples TRBV9 to TRBJ2-1, with TRBD2 identical over 9 bases. With 2 bases clipped from V and 1 base from J, the junction kept 1 base outside the gene matches. The CDR3 length is 15 residues. Germline V gene lookup returns CDR1 SGDLS and CDR2 YYNGEE. This chain's CDR3 is CASSVAGGSYNEQFF. The CDR3 nucleotides read TGTGCCAGCAGCGTCGCGGGAGGGTCCTACAATGAGCAGTTCTTC. Full variable domain (missing parts from reference TRBV9 and TRBJ2-1): DSGVTQTPKHLITATGQRVTLRCSPRSGDLSVYWYQQSLDQGLQFLIQYYNGEERAKGNILERFSAQQFPDLHSELNLSSLELGDSALYFCASSVAGGSYNEQFFGPGTRLTVL.

The sample holds a few counts of this clonotype. The chain uses TRBV28 and TRBJ2-7; the D is unclear. CDR3 length equals 14 residues. Per germline, CDR1 MDHEN and CDR2 SYDVKM. V lost 5 bases to trimming and J lost 2 bases, with 13 bases between them. The CDR3 region has the DNA TGTGCCAGCAGTATCCAGCACCGGACCTACGAGCAGTACGTC. Translating it yields CASSIQHRTYEQYV.

The gene calls are TRBV28 and TRBJ2-7, with D uncertain. The length of the CDR3 is 12 residues. Germline values: CDR1 MDHEN, CDR2 SYDVKM. Trimming took off 3 bases at V and 3 bases at J, with 6 bases between the two ends. The CDR3 spells CASSFQNYEQYF. The CDR3 nucleotides read TGTGCCAGCAGTTTCCAGAACTACGAGCAGTACTTC.

This clonotype was picked up a small number of times. The V gene is TRBV27, the J gene TRBJ2-4; 8 nucleotides match TRBD2. The CDR3 loop spans 14 amino acids. Trimming removed 8 bases from V and 8 bases from J; junction bases left unmatched: 11. CDR1 and CDR2 (germline): MNHEY, SMNVEV (reference sequence). The CDR3 is CASAPTTGGDIQYF. In DNA, the CDR3 is TGTGCCAGCGCCCCCACAACGGGAGGGGACATTCAGTACTTC.

V is TRBV19 and J is TRBJ1-5; the match to TRBD1 covers 8 bases. The CDR3 has 16 residues. Trimming removed 4 bases from V and 7 bases from J; junction bases left unmatched: 12. Germline-derived CDR1 and CDR2 are LNHDA and SQIVND (reference sequence). CDR3 bases: TGTGCCAGTAGTACGACCCTCCCCGGACAGGGCCAGCCCCAGCATTTT. Protein product: CASSTTLPGQGQPQHF.

This clonotype was seen only once. V gene TRBV7-9 combines with J gene TRBJ2-5, with TRBD2 as a possible D gene (5 bases). The CDR3 sequence is 17 residues long. V lost 1 base and J lost 1, with 16 bases in between. CDR1 and CDR2 from the germline V gene are SEHNR and FQNEAQ (reference sequence). In DNA form, the CDR3 reads TGTGCCAGCAGCTTAGGGGTCGTAGGACTGGGCCAAGAGACCCAGTACTTC. Protein product: CASSLGVVGLGQETQYF.

The chain's CDR3 is CASSLIAGGNTGELFF. The CDR3 DNA is TGTGCCAGCAGCCTTATCGCGGGAGGGAACACCGGGGAGCTGTTTTTT. The chain joins TRBV14 to TRBJ2-2; TRBD2 matches 8 bases. This CDR3 comprises 16 residues. CDR1 SGHDN and CDR2 FVKESK come from the germline V gene. V shed 4 bases and J 1 base; nucleotides not matched to a gene: 5.